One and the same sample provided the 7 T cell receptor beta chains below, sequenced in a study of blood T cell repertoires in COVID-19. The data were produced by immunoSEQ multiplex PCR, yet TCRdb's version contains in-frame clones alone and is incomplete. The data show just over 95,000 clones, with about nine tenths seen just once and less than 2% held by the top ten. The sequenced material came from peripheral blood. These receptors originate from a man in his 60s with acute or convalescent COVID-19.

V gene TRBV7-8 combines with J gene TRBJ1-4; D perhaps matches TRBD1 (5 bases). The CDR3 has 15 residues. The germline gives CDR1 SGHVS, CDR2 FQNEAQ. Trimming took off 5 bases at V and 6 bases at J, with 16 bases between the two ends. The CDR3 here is CASSPRGSTYEKLFF. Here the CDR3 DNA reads TGTGCCAGCAGCCCCCGGGGGTCCACCTATGAAAAACTGTTTTTT.

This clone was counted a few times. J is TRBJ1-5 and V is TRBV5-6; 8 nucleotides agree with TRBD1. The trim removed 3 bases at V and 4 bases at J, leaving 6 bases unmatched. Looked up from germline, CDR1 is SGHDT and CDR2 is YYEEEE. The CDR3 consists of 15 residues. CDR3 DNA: TGTGCCAGCAGCTGGGGACAGGAGGGGAATCAGCCCCAGCATTTT. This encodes CASSWGQEGNQPQHF.

The CDR3 bases are TGCGCCAGCAGCTTGCAGGGTATCAGCACCGGGGAGCTGTTTTTT. This sequence encodes CASSLQGISTGELFF. The chain uses TRBV5-1 and TRBJ2-2; possibly TRBD1 for D (5 bases). The CDR3 spans 15 residues. V was shortened by 1 base and J by 4 bases, with 11 bases between the two germline ends. CDR1 is SGHRS, CDR2 YFSETQ, per germline.

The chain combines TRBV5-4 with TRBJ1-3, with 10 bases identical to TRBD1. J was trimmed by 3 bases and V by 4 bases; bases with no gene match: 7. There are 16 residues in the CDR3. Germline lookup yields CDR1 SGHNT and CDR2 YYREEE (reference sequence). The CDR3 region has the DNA TGTGCCAGCAGCACACGGACAGGGGGTTTTGGAAACACCATATATTTT. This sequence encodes CASSTRTGGFGNTIYF.

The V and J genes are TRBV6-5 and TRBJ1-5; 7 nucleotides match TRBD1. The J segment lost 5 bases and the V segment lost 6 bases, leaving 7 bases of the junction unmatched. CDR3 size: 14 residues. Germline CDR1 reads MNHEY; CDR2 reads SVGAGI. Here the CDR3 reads CASSSTTGDQPQHF. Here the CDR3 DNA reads TGTGCCAGCAGCTCGACTACAGGGGATCAGCCCCAGCATTTT.

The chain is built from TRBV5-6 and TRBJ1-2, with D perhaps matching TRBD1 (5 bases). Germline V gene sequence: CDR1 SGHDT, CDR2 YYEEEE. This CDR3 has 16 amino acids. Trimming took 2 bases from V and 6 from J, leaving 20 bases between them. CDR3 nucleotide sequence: TGTGCCAGCAGCTTCGGTCCCAACCTTAAGGACAATGGCTACACCTTC. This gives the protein CASSFGPNLKDNGYTF.

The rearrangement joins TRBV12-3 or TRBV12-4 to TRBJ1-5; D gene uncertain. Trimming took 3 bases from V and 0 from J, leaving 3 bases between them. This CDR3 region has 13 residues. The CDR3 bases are TGTGCCAGCAGTTTTTATAGCAATCAGCCCCAGCATTTT. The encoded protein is CASSFYSNQPQHF.